What follows describes a single T cell receptor (beta chain). Its matching antigen is unknown. The study enrolled healthy HIV-negative adults without recent acute infections or vaccinations as donors. The sample originates from a study of shared clonotypes between healthy human individuals. Study outcomes and limitations: About 5% of naive CD4 clonotypes were shared across four donors.

The CDR3 sequence is 17 residues long. The V gene lost 3 bases and the J gene lost 0 bases, with 15 bases spanning the gap. Germline V CDR1 and CDR2: LNHDA, SQIVND (reference sequence). Each sorted subset replicate got 200 ng genomic DNA, tens of thousands of genomes. Assay used: immunoSEQ multiplex PCR; TCRdb lists only in-frame clones, some missing. Among about 690,000 clones listed, around 91% were seen once. The specimen sequenced was memory CD8+ T cells from PBMCs. Specified subset: CD45RO+ cells pooled with CCR7-negative TemRA cells. J is TRBJ2-1 and V is TRBV19, with unresolved D. The sequence was obtained from a man between 18 and 29 years old in good health. Some clones in this sample may be carry-over from other donors' samples. The CDR3 coding sequence is TGTGCCAGTAGTATTTTGCCGGCAGATAGCTCCTACAATGAGCAGTTCTTC. Amino acid sequence: CASSILPADSSYNEQFF.